This paragraph covers one TCR beta chain sequence. The V gene's germline CDR1 is SGHDT and CDR2 YYEEEE. This CDR3 has 13 amino acids. Trimming cost V 5 bases and J 5 bases; bases outside gene matches: 5. The sample comes from a study of blood T cell repertoires in COVID-19. Study-level information: Sites in the United States, Italy and Spain provided acute and convalescent COVID-19 samples. T cells, B-cell-depleted T cells, or PBMCs provided the cDNA or gDNA that served as material.

The recovered donors of Cohort 3 showed two negative PCRs, clearance, or symptom resolution. TCRdb's copy holds only in-frame clones and misses some; the assay was immunoSEQ multiplex PCR. The sample yields 200,000 to 250,000 clones, 70% to 90% seen once. Sequencing was done on a sample of PBMCs or T cells enriched from blood (not recorded which). The V and J genes are TRBV5-6 and TRBJ2-5; TRBD1 matches 8 bases. The origin of this receptor is a man aged 25-45 years who had recovered from COVID-19. CDR3 sequence: CASRPTGVETQYF. CDR3 bases: TGTGCCAGCAGACCGACAGGGGTGGAGACCCAGTACTTC.